This is a list of T cell receptor beta chains from one sample in a study of early T cells in non-severe SARS-CoV-2 infection. Using its own MiXCR run on the 5' RACE reads, TCRdb lists one record per CDR3 protein. The table records 75,000 to 100,000 distinct CDR3 sequences, approximately 15% of them present only once. Input material: whole blood. Receptors originate from an adult who was a healthcare worker with PCR-confirmed SARS-CoV-2 infection or an uninfected control (not recorded which). CDR3s include the opening cysteine and the closing phenylalanine or tryptophan. Each record gives: clone size, V gene, D gene, J gene, CDR3 protein, CDR3 DNA. A D gene is named only where the DNA matches it firmly. Some rows have no size entry. The others give once, few or many, or a class for an expanded clone.

-,TRBV20-1,-,TRBJ1-6,CSASLGGNSPLHF,TGCAGTGCTTCTCTGGGCGGTAATTCACCCCTCCACTTT
few,TRBV12-3/TRBV12-4,TRBD2,TRBJ2-1,CASSLPTSGTSYNEQFF,TGTGCCAGCAGTCTACCGACTAGCGGGACCTCCTACAATGAGCAGTTCTTC
-,TRBV7-6,-,TRBJ2-2,CASSPTKQALNTGELFF,TGTGCCAGCAGCCCGACGAAGCAGGCCCTAAACACCGGGGAGCTGTTTTTT
many,TRBV4-3,-,TRBJ1-6,CASSQEFGRIYNSPLHF,TGCGCCAGCAGCCAAGAGTTTGGGCGGATCTATAATTCACCCCTCCACTTT
-,TRBV27,TRBD1,TRBJ2-7,CASSSTGTGFRREQYF,TGTGCCAGCAGTTCCACCGGGACAGGGTTCCGGCGGGAGCAGTACTTC
few,TRBV29-1,TRBD1,TRBJ2-3,CSVEVRQGDTQYF,TGCAGCGTTGAAGTCCGACAGGGAGATACGCAGTATTTT
few,TRBV6-2/TRBV6-3,-,TRBJ2-1,CASSWPYNEQFF,TGTGCCAGCAGCTGGCCCTACAATGAGCAGTTCTTC
-,TRBV9,TRBD2,TRBJ2-5,CASSDGLASETQYF,TGTGCCAGCAGCGACGGACTAGCGAGTGAGACCCAGTACTTC
-,TRBV15,-,TRBJ2-3,CATSRGRVEADTQYF,TGTGCCACCAGCAGAGGCAGGGTCGAGGCAGATACGCAGTATTTT
few,TRBV29-1,TRBD2,TRBJ2-2,CSVEKTGGPTGELFF,TGCAGCGTTGAAAAAACGGGGGGGCCCACCGGGGAGCTGTTTTTT
-,TRBV10-1,-,TRBJ2-3,CASSLDGKTSTDTQYF,TGCGCCAGCAGTTTGGACGGAAAAACTAGCACAGATACGCAGTATTTT
few,TRBV20-1,-,TRBJ1-1,CSARGGNGEAFF,TGCAGTGCTAGAGGGGGTAACGGTGAAGCTTTCTTT
many,TRBV28,TRBD2,TRBJ2-2,CASGTSGSTGELFF,TGTGCCAGCGGGACTAGCGGTTCCACCGGGGAGCTGTTTTTT
-,TRBV15,-,TRBJ2-1,CATSRDRDSRNEQFF,TGTGCCACCAGCAGAGATCGGGACTCCCGCAATGAGCAGTTCTTC
-,TRBV6-2/TRBV6-3,-,TRBJ1-6,CASSYRRDTAFYNSPLHF,TGTGCCAGCAGTTACCGACGGGACACGGCTTTCTATAATTCACCCCTCCACTTT
few,TRBV2,TRBD2,TRBJ2-3,CASRWRGELSDTQYF,TGTGCCAGCAGATGGCGGGGGGAGCTGTCAGATACGCAGTATTTT
many,TRBV7-7,-,TRBJ2-1,CASSLGGSNEQFF,TGTGCCAGCAGCTTAGGGGGATCCAATGAGCAGTTCTTC
many,TRBV7-8,-,TRBJ2-7,CASSFSSYEQYF,TGTGCCAGCAGCTTTAGCTCCTACGAGCAGTACTTC
-,TRBV7-2,-,TRBJ1-1,CASSLGRGEITEAFF,TGTGCCAGCAGCTTGGGCAGGGGTGAGATCACTGAAGCTTTCTTT
-,TRBV20-1,TRBD1,TRBJ1-2,CSAGAPGQGYGYTF,TGCAGTGCAGGGGCCCCGGGACAGGGGTATGGCTACACCTTC
-,TRBV29-1,-,TRBJ2-4,CSAEELAGYGKNIQYF,TGCAGCGCCGAAGAGCTCGCAGGGTATGGCAAAAACATTCAGTACTTC
-,TRBV19,-,TRBJ1-5,CASSAVLNQPQHF,TGTGCCAGTAGCGCTGTCCTAAATCAGCCCCAGCATTTT
-,TRBV6-2/TRBV6-3,-,TRBJ2-3,CASSSPWLGSSTDTQYF,TGTGCCAGCAGTTCCCCATGGTTGGGTTCTAGCACAGATACGCAGTATTTT
few,TRBV20-1,TRBD2,TRBJ2-3,CSARDLTLAGYPSTDTQYF,TGCAGTGCTAGAGATCTCACACTAGCGGGGTACCCTAGCACAGATACGCAGTATTTT
-,TRBV5-1,-,TRBJ2-7,CASSPKTQTGWNEQYF,TGCGCCAGCAGCCCAAAAACCCAGACGGGGTGGAACGAGCAGTACTTC
-,TRBV7-2,-,TRBJ2-2,CASSLGRTNTGELFF,TGTGCCAGCAGCTTAGGGCGTACGAACACCGGGGAGCTGTTTTTT
-,TRBV20-1,TRBD2,TRBJ2-1,CSARRTSGSYNEQFF,TGCAGTGCTAGAAGGACTAGCGGATCCTACAATGAGCAGTTCTTC
few,TRBV11-2,-,TRBJ1-3,CASSLGPFWGSNNTIYF,TGTGCCAGCAGCTTAGGCCCCTTTTGGGGAAGTAACAACACCATATATTTT
-,TRBV18,-,TRBJ2-2,CASSQTANTGELFF,TGTGCCAGCTCACAGACAGCGAACACCGGGGAGCTGTTTTTT
-,TRBV5-1,-,TRBJ1-1,CASSFDQPIEAFF,TGCGCCAGCAGCTTTGATCAGCCGATTGAAGCTTTCTTT
many,TRBV29-1,-,TRBJ2-1,CSVPDNEQFF,TGCAGCGTTCCGGACAATGAGCAGTTCTTC
-,TRBV7-2,TRBD1,TRBJ1-3,CASSDRVSGNTIYF,TGTGCCAGCAGTGACAGGGTCTCTGGAAACACCATATATTTT
-,TRBV11-2,-,TRBJ2-7,CASSAISYEQYF,TGTGCCAGCAGCGCCATTTCCTACGAGCAGTACTTC
many,TRBV24-1,-,TRBJ2-7,CATSDAGTYEQYF,TGTGCCACCAGTGATGCCGGAACCTACGAGCAGTACTTC
few,TRBV29-1,-,TRBJ2-1,CSAHRVNEQFF,TGCAGCGCCCACAGGGTAAATGAGCAGTTCTTC
-,TRBV5-6,TRBD2,TRBJ2-1,CASSAGTSGRIAYNEQFF,TGTGCCAGCAGCGCGGGGACTAGCGGGAGGATCGCCTACAATGAGCAGTTCTTC
-,TRBV30,-,TRBJ2-2,CAWSLLHTGELFF,TGTGCCTGGAGCCTGCTACACACCGGGGAGCTGTTTTTT
-,TRBV20-1,-,TRBJ2-7,CSATREGGFSYEQYF,TGCAGTGCTACTCGAGAGGGGGGCTTCTCCTACGAGCAGTACTTC
-,TRBV12-5,TRBD1,TRBJ1-2,CASGLVRETGDGYTF,TGTGCTAGTGGTTTGGTTCGGGAGACAGGGGATGGCTACACCTTC
many,TRBV19,-,TRBJ2-5,CASSIESGETQYF,TGTGCCAGTAGTATAGAGTCTGGCGAGACCCAGTACTTC
-,TRBV19,TRBD1,TRBJ2-1,CASSIDRDRYNEQFF,TGTGCCAGTAGTATAGATCGGGACAGGTACAATGAGCAGTTCTTC
few,TRBV6-2/TRBV6-3,-,TRBJ1-6,CASTHGRGHSPLHF,TGTGCCAGCACCCACGGAAGGGGACATTCACCCCTCCACTTT
-,TRBV7-2,-,TRBJ2-1,CASTFGGRNEQFF,TGTGCCAGCACTTTCGGGGGGCGCAATGAGCAGTTCTTC
-,TRBV12-2,-,TRBJ2-7,CASRLGVPIWEQYF,TGTGCAAGTCGCTTAGGTGTTCCCATTTGGGAGCAGTACTTC
-,TRBV27,-,TRBJ2-1,CAGSLLDSSYNEQFF,TGTGCCGGCAGTTTACTCGACAGCTCCTACAATGAGCAGTTCTTC
-,TRBV7-6,TRBD1,TRBJ1-4,CASSLFTGGGEKLFF,TGTGCCAGCAGCTTGTTTACAGGGGGAGGTGAAAAACTGTTTTTT
-,TRBV30,TRBD1,TRBJ1-6,CAWSYWTGDAPLHF,TGTGCCTGGAGTTATTGGACAGGGGATGCACCCCTCCACTTT
few,TRBV6-5,TRBD2,TRBJ2-6,CASTRTSGSGAGANVLTF,TGTGCCAGCACCCGGACTAGCGGGAGCGGGGCTGGGGCCAACGTCCTGACTTTC